This T cell receptor beta chain came from a study of CD8 T cells in Susac syndrome. After extraction with the RNeasy kit, 0.5 to 1 ug of the RNA was reverse transcribed using random hexamers. TCRdb independently ran MiXCR on the immunoSEQ multiplex PCR reads; one entry per CDR3 protein. The sample has tens of thousands of distinct CDR3 sequences, roughly 96% seen once; the top ten hold roughly 0.68%. CDR3 size: 16 residues. Trimming removed 1 base from V and 1 base from J, with 13 bases in between. Per germline, CDR1 KGHSH and CDR2 LQKENI. Sequencing targeted TCR beta in blood CD8+ and CD4+ T cells. The chain carries TRBV18 and TRBJ2-5; D is unresolved. The TCR originated in a human donor with Susac syndrome. The specimen was CD8+ T cells from PBMCs. The DNA for the CDR3 is TGTGCCAGCTCACCACTCAATCCCCCGATCCAAGAGACCCAGTACTTC. Protein product: CASSPLNPPIQETQYF.